These T cell receptor beta chains were read from a single sample in a study of beta chain features in type 1 diabetes. Only in-frame clones appear in the TCRdb table, and some are missing; sequencing was by immunoSEQ multiplex PCR. The sample carries almost 350,000 clones, around a fifth recorded once. Sequencing used naive CD4+ T cells from blood. All receptors come from a young woman in good health. Each CDR3 is given with its conserved first and last residue. The D gene is left open where the match is weak. Size tells how often a clone was seen (once, few, many) or the class of an expanded clone, and some rows leave it out.

V gene	clone size	J gene	D gene	CDR3 DNA	CDR3 protein
TRBV7-2	few	TRBJ2-7	-	TGTGCCAGCAGCATAGGCGGGGTGGAGGGCGAGCAGTACTTC	CASSIGGVEGEQYF
TRBV30	few	TRBJ1-2	-	TGTGCCCGTACCACCCCCGGGATACCTAACGGCTATGGCTACACCTTC	CARTTPGIPNGYGYTF
TRBV14	few	TRBJ2-7	TRBD2	TGTGCCAGCAGCCCCTCCTCTAGCGGGCGTTCCTACGAGCAGTACTTC	CASSPSSSGRSYEQYF
TRBV5-1	-	TRBJ2-5	TRBD1	TGCGCCAGCAGTAGGGACAGGGAGGTTTTAGAGACCCAGTACTTC	CASSRDREVLETQYF
TRBV6-5	-	TRBJ2-7	-	TGTGCCAGCAGTTACGAGGGCGCAGGTTGGGGCGAGCAGTACTTC	CASSYEGAGWGEQYF
TRBV18	-	TRBJ1-2	-	TGTGCCAGCTCACCAGGCCCCACAGACTATGGCTACACCTTC	CASSPGPTDYGYTF
TRBV15	-	TRBJ1-2	-	TGTGCCACCAGCAGAGATTACGGGGGTGGGAGCTATGGCTACACCTTC	CATSRDYGGGSYGYTF
TRBV25-1	-	TRBJ1-2	TRBD1	TGTGCCAGCAGTGCAGGGGGTACTGGCTACACCTTC	CASSAGGTGYTF
TRBV7-9	-	TRBJ1-1	-	TGTGCCAGCAGCTTAAACCCAGGGGCTGCTGAAGCTTTCTTT	CASSLNPGAAEAFF
TRBV11-2	few	TRBJ2-5	-	TGTGCCAGCAGCCCGAGATGGAGCGGCCAAGAGACCCAGTACTTC	CASSPRWSGQETQYF
TRBV2	few	TRBJ2-6	-	TGTGCCAGCACCCCTCTCTCTGGGGCCAACGTCCTGACTTTC	CASTPLSGANVLTF
TRBV6-5	few	TRBJ2-5	-	TGTGCCAGCAGTCGGGCGGGTCGCCAGGAGACCCAGTACTTC	CASSRAGRQETQYF
TRBV5-8	-	TRBJ2-1	-	TGTGCCAGCAGCTTAGGTCAGGGCCAACGAGATGAGCAGTTCTTC	CASSLGQGQRDEQFF
TRBV4-2	-	TRBJ2-5	-	TGTGCCAGCAGCCAAGCAAGGGGCATGGCGGTCTTCCAAGAGACCCAGTACTTC	CASSQARGMAVFQETQYF
TRBV30	few	TRBJ2-6	-	TGTGCCTGGAGTTACCAGGGGTCTGGGGCCAACGTCCTGACTTTC	CAWSYQGSGANVLTF